The rows below give T cell receptor beta chains drawn from one sample of a study of response to subunit inactivated influenza vaccine. TCRdb re-derived calls from the RT-PCR reads in MiXCR, one entry per CDR3 protein. Of about 700,000 distinct CDR3 sequences detected, approximately 15% appear once; the ten largest clones hold around 6.5%. The input for sequencing was PBMCs from blood, taken less than 15 days before vaccination. The receptors were sampled from a man aged 50-59 years who received an inactivated influenza vaccine. Both conserved end residues are part of each CDR3. Fields, in order: J gene, CDR3 length, V gene, CDR3 protein.

>TRBJ2-5|17|TRBV4-1
CASSPPPRGGNQETQYF
>TRBJ2-2|15|TRBV28
CASSLGTGETGELFF
>TRBJ2-1|13|TRBV29-1
CSVELQVYNEQFF
>TRBJ2-5|15|TRBV15
CATSRDRATQETQYF
>TRBJ2-7|15|TRBV15
CATSRDRGLTYEQYF
>TRBJ2-2|14|TRBV29-1
CSVEGAGYPGELFF
>TRBJ2-1|12|TRBV19
CASSIEGDEQFF
>TRBJ2-7|16|TRBV4-3
CASSQDLIGISYEQYF
>TRBJ1-2|15|TRBV7-2
CASSLVWGEDYGYTF
>TRBJ1-4|12|TRBV12-3/TRBV12-4
CASRYNSEKLFF
>TRBJ2-3|13|TRBV7-6
CATGTSITDTQYF
>TRBJ1-3|13|TRBV7-9
CASSLSSRGQGIF
>TRBJ2-1|15|TRBV6-2/TRBV6-3
CASSYTSGAYNEQFF
>TRBJ2-1|15|TRBV15
CATSRVSGNYNEQFF
>TRBJ1-5|15|TRBV5-1
CASRPRVDSNQPQHF
>TRBJ2-2|14|TRBV2
CASCLAGISGELFF
>TRBJ2-3|15|TRBV4-3
CASSQGVQGTDTQYF
>TRBJ2-7|13|TRBV10-3
CATLTPSPYEQYF
>TRBJ1-1|16|TRBV5-1
CASSPRPGGWNTEAFF
>TRBJ2-7|12|TRBV29-1
CSVRTTIYEQYF
>TRBJ1-5|16|TRBV6-1
CASSLGTARKNQPQHF
>TRBJ2-5|15|TRBV15
CATSSQNNPQETQYF
>TRBJ2-7|15|TRBV29-1
CSVREGQVGSYEQYF
>TRBJ2-1|15|TRBV6-1
CASSPSGGVYNEQFF
>TRBJ1-5|15|TRBV19
CASSIREGINQPQHF
>TRBJ2-7|10|TRBV20-1
CSASQYEQYF
>TRBJ2-2|18|TRBV25-1
CASSTHPGLAGSTGELFF
>TRBJ2-5|15|TRBV2
CASSVVAGRSETQYF
>TRBJ2-7|15|TRBV28
CASRPNGFGSYEQYF
>TRBJ1-2|15|TRBV12-3/TRBV12-4
CASRIQGAVYSGYTF
>TRBJ2-3|15|TRBV28
CASSSGAISTDTQYF
>TRBJ2-1|15|TRBV6-5
CASSSSGGAFYEQFF
>TRBJ2-3|17|TRBV6-2/TRBV6-3
CASSPLPRGAAQDTQYF
>TRBJ2-5|12|TRBV12-3/TRBV12-4
CASSFGQGDQYF
>TRBJ2-1|15|TRBV29-1
CSVEGGPSGVNEQFF
>TRBJ2-2|15|TRBV5-1
CASSGTGNIGGELFF
>TRBJ2-4|18|TRBV5-1
CASSNQTGGSLTKNIQYF
>TRBJ2-7|17|TRBV28
CASRPAQGGGPTYEQYF
>TRBJ1-6|16|TRBV20-1
CSARNPGEGKDSPLHF
>TRBJ2-3|19|TRBV4-3
CASSQVIATSGRRTDTQYF
>TRBJ2-1|14|TRBV18
CASSPPGQLNEQFF
>TRBJ2-1|21|TRBV6-2/TRBV6-3
CASSYPTRDYRGSRSYNEQFF
>TRBJ2-1|16|TRBV9
CASSVGAGGSFNEQFF
>TRBJ2-7|12|TRBV10-3
CAISRTSGSQYF
>TRBJ2-1|13|TRBV3-1
CASSFGSHNEQFF
>TRBJ2-1|15|TRBV7-6
CASSRGLLSDNEQFF
>TRBJ1-1|14|TRBV2
CAREGQGPASEAFF
>TRBJ1-6|16|TRBV3-1
CASSHNRASYNSPLHF